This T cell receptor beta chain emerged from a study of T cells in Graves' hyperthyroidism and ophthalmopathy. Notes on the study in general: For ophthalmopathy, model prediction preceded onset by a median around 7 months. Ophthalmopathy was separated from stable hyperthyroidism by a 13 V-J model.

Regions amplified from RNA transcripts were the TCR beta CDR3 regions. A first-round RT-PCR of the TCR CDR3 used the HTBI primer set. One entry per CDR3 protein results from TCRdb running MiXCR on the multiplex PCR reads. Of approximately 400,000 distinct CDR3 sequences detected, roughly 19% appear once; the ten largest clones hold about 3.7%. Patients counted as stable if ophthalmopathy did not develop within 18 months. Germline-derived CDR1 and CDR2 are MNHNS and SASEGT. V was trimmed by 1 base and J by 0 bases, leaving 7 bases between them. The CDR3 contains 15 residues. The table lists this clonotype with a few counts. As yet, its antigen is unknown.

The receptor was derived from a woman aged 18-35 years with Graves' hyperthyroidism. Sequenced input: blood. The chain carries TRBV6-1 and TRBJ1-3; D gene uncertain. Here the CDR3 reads CASSEDRFSGNTIYF. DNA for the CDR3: TGTGCCAGCAGTGAAGACAGATTCTCTGGAAACACCATATATTTT.